Below are 3 T cell receptor beta chains sequenced from a single sample in a study of OX40 agonist ivuxolimab in advanced cancers. Sequencing was performed with immunoSEQ multiplex PCR; in TCRdb, only in-frame clones are kept and a portion is missing. The sample shows 90,000 to 100,000 clones, 80% to 90% of them seen only once. The material sequenced was CD4+ or CD8+ T cells sorted from blood, taken in a trial of the OX40 agonist ivuxolimab. The source of these receptors is an adult with an advanced solid tumor such as melanoma, head and neck, liver or kidney cancer.

The gene calls are TRBV18 and TRBJ2-1, with D uncertain. Germline CDR1 reads KGHSH; CDR2 reads LQKENI. Trimming pared 0 bases from V and 2 bases from J, leaving 8 bases between. The CDR3 is 15 residues long. CDR3 amino acids: CASSPPGGTYNEQFF. In nucleotides, the CDR3 is TGTGCCAGCTCACCACCGGGTGGAACCTACAATGAGCAGTTCTTC.

The chain is built from TRBV25-1 and TRBJ1-2; 7 bases agree with TRBD1. This CDR3 comprises 13 residues. The junction had 11 bases not matched to a gene; V was cut back by 11 bases and J by 5 bases. The germline V gene has CDR1 MGHDK and CDR2 SYGVNS. The CDR3 sequence: CAVSKGTVYGYTF. The CDR3 bases are TGTGCCGTCTCGAAAGGGACAGTATATGGCTACACCTTC.

The chain employs TRBV19 and TRBJ1-3; 8 bases fit TRBD1. The CDR3 length is 18 residues. The V and J ends lost 7 bases and 1 base, in that order; junction bases with no gene match: 15. The germline V gene encodes CDR1 LNHDA and CDR2 SQIVND (reference sequence). For the CDR3, the DNA is TGTGCCAGTATTCCTGGTGGGCCATGGACAGGGTCTGGAAACACCATATATTTT. As protein: CASIPGGPWTGSGNTIYF.